This T cell receptor (beta chain) emerged from a study of OX40 agonist ivuxolimab in advanced cancers. In the study overall: A partial response was reached by three patients: one with hepatocellular carcinoma and two with cutaneous melanoma. Study results and caveats: CD4+ and CD8+ blood T cells expanded clonally by week 6 at 0.1 to 3.0 mg/kg. The study did not work out the antigen specificity of the expanded peripheral T cells.

In regard to this clone: Its antigen is as yet unknown.

Assay used: immunoSEQ multiplex PCR; TCRdb lists only in-frame clones, some missing. The table records about 110,000 clones, about nine tenths of them present only once. Trimming cost V 8 bases and J 4 bases; bases outside gene matches: 6. The CDR3 has 14 amino acids. Per germline, CDR1 LNHDA and CDR2 SQIVND (reference sequence). The sequencing used CD4+ or CD8+ T cells sorted from blood, collected in a trial of the OX40 agonist ivuxolimab. The sequence derives from an adult with an advanced solid tumor such as melanoma, head and neck, liver or kidney cancer. The chain combines TRBV19 with TRBJ1-1, with 11 bases lining up with TRBD1. In nucleotides, the CDR3 is TGTGCCAGTTTTCTCGGGACAGGGGGCACTGAAGCTTTCTTT. Translating it yields CASFLGTGGTEAFF.